This T cell receptor beta chain was retrieved from a study of T cell changes during pregnancy in multiple sclerosis. Germline V CDR1 and CDR2: MNHNS, SASEGT. This CDR3 is 15 amino acids long. J lost 1 base, V lost 8 bases, and 10 bases had no gene match. The method was immunoSEQ multiplex PCR; TCRdb's version includes in-frame clones alone and lacks a portion of them. The sample holds 57,000 or so clones, around 91% seen once. This specimen consisted of peripheral blood, obtained in the third trimester of pregnancy. The rearrangement uses TRBV6-1 and TRBJ1-1, with 7 bases matching TRBD1. This receptor was identified in a female donor in good health, enrolled as a control in a pregnancy study. The CDR3 DNA is TGTGCCAGCTTGATGGAACAGGGGAAGAACACTGAAGCTTTCTTT. It yields the protein CASLMEQGKNTEAFF.